This T cell receptor (beta chain) is drawn from a study of T cell changes during pregnancy in multiple sclerosis. Trimming cost V 3 bases and J 4 bases; bases outside gene matches: 10. In germline, CDR1 is SGDLS, CDR2 YYNGEE. The CDR3 consists of 17 residues. The method was immunoSEQ multiplex PCR; TCRdb's version includes in-frame clones alone and lacks a portion of them. The profile shows 85,000 to 130,000 clones, less than 95% of them singletons. The sample consisted of peripheral blood, taken after pregnancy. The sequence derives from a female donor with multiple sclerosis, enrolled in a pregnancy study. The chain combines TRBV9 with TRBJ1-3, with 10 bases lining up with TRBD1. The CDR3, as DNA: TGTGCCAGCAGCGATCCCATCCAGGGACAGGGGGGAAACACCATATATTTT. Protein sequence: CASSDPIQGQGGNTIYF.